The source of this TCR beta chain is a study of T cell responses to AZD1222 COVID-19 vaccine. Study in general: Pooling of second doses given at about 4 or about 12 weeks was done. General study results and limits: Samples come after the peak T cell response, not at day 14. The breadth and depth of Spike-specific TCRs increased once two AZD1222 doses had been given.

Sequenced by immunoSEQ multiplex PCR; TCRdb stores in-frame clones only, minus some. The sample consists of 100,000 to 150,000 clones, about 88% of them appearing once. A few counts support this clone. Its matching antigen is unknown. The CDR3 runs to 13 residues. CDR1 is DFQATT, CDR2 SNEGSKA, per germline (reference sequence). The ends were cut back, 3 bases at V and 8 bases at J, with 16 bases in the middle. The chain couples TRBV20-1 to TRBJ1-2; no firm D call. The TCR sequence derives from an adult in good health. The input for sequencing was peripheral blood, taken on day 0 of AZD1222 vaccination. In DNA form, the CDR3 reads TGCAGTGCTAGTCATCCTATCACTCAGGGCTACACCTTC. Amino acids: CSASHPITQGYTF.